The 12 T cell receptor beta chains presented below share a single source sample, sequenced in a study of cytomegalovirus exposure and HLA in healthy donors. It was with 60 Vbeta and 13 Jbeta primers that the PCR ran. The table came from immunoSEQ multiplex PCR; TCRdb's copy has only in-frame clones and leaves some out. This sample has around 160,000 clones; around 68% occur once, and the top ten carry about 3%. Material: PBMCs. These receptor sequences come from a woman in her forties in good health and CMV-seropositive.

This chain joins TRBV1 and TRBJ1-5. TRBV1 is reported as a pseudogene. The CDR3 extends over 17 amino acids. For the CDR3, the DNA is TGCACCAGCAGCCGGTCCCTAGATCGTCGTTTTGCATTGCCCCAGCATTTT. It specifies CTSSRSLDRRFALPQHF.

With regard to this clone: One junction end disagrees with the germline gene, perhaps due to a read error. The rearrangement uses TRBV7-9 and TRBJ2-3; D not resolved. Germline V lookup: CDR1 SEHNR, CDR2 FQNEAQ (reference sequence). The CDR3 is 12 amino acids. This CDR3 reads CSSSFQTDTQYF. CDR3 nucleotides: TGTTCCAGCAGTTTCCAGACTGATACGCAGTATTTT.

The V gene is TRBV6-5, the J gene TRBJ2-3; D possibly corresponds to TRBD2 (6 bases). Germline CDR1 MNHEY, CDR2 SVGAGI. With 7 bases removed from V and 0 bases from J, the gap between germline ends came to 14 bases. The CDR3 is 15 amino acids. The CDR3 DNA reads TGTGCCAGCAACCTTCTAGCGCTTAGCACAGATACGCAGTATTTT. Residues: CASNLLALSTDTQYF.

Here the CDR3 DNA reads TGCGCCAGCAGCTCCGGGGGAAGGGGGAACACTGAAGCTTTCTTT. Amino acid sequence: CASSSGGRGNTEAFF. The chain joins TRBV5-1 to TRBJ1-1, with D perhaps matching TRBD1 (5 bases). Germline CDR1 is SGHRS and CDR2 is YFSETQ. The CDR3 covers 15 residues. Trimming pared 3 bases from V and 1 base from J, leaving 13 bases between.

V gene TRBV5-1 combines with J gene TRBJ2-7; weak D call: TRBD1 (6 bases). V lost 0 bases and J 3 bases, leaving 10 bases between the germline ends. This CDR3 region has 14 residues. Germline V gene data show CDR1 as SGHRS and CDR2 as YFSETQ. CDR3 protein: CASSLAGQSYEQYF. In DNA, the CDR3 is TGCGCCAGCAGCTTGGCCGGACAGAGCTACGAGCAGTACTTC.

This chain joins TRBV5-6 and TRBJ2-7, with TRBD2 identical over 15 bases. The ends lost 7 bases at V and 6 bases at J; junction bases unmatched: 8. Germline V lookup: CDR1 SGHDT, CDR2 YYEEEE. CDR3 length: 15 residues. CDR3 coding DNA: TGTGCCAGCTGGTCGCCGGGACTAGCGGGAGGCGAGCAGTACTTC. Amino acid sequence: CASWSPGLAGGEQYF.

This clone was counted once. The junction differs from germline at one of its ends, possibly a read error. The V and J genes are TRBV7-9 and TRBJ1-1; 9 positions agree with TRBD1. CDR3 length equals 12 residues. The V gene's germline CDR1 is SEHNR and CDR2 FQNEAQ (reference sequence). The CDR3 protein is CSSSPTGGTAFF. CDR3 nucleotide sequence: TGTTCCAGCAGCCCTACAGGGGGCACGGCTTTCTTT.

The table lists this clone with a few counts. This chain links TRBV27 with TRBJ2-7; D might be TRBD2 (5 bases). With 5 bases removed from V and 2 bases from J, the gap between germline ends came to 16 bases. Germline-derived CDR1 and CDR2 are MNHEY and SMNVEV (reference sequence). This CDR3 has 15 residues. CDR3 DNA sequence: TGTGCCAGCAGTACAGAGGTGGGAGAGGCCTACGAGCAGTACTTC. It yields the protein CASSTEVGEAYEQYF.

A few counts support this clone. This chain uses TRBV19 with TRBJ2-1, with 9 bases fitting TRBD2. V shed 3 bases, J shed 1 base, and the junction held 4 bases outside the gene matches. The CDR3 sequence is 16 residues long. Germline-derived CDR1 and CDR2 are LNHDA and SQIVND (reference sequence). CDR3 DNA sequence: TGTGCCAGTAGTATTCATGCGGGGGGGTCCTACAATGAGCAGTTCTTC. This sequence encodes CASSIHAGGSYNEQFF.

The J gene is TRBJ2-5, the V gene TRBV7-6; possible D gene TRBD1, 6 bases. The CDR3 spans 15 residues. Germline assignment: CDR1 SGHVS and CDR2 FNYEAQ. V dropped 2 bases and J dropped 1 base, with 11 bases sitting between them. As DNA, the CDR3 is TGTGCCAGCAGCTTAACAGGGTTTGGCCAAGAGACCCAGTACTTC. Protein sequence: CASSLTGFGQETQYF.

This rearrangement joins TRBV6-1 to TRBJ1-4, with TRBD1 matching over 11 bases. The trim removed 5 bases at V and 8 bases at J, leaving 7 bases unmatched. CDR3 size: 15 residues. Germline V gives CDR1 MNHNS, CDR2 SASEGT. CDR3 in DNA: TGTGCCAGCAGTTCACTTGGACAGGGGGCAGAAAAACTGTTTTTT. This gives the protein CASSSLGQGAEKLFF.

The chain employs TRBV4-1 and TRBJ2-5; weak D call: TRBD2 (5 bases). V gave up 1 base and J gave up 0 bases, with 12 bases separating them. The germline gives CDR1 MGHRA, CDR2 YSYEKL. The CDR3 covers 16 residues. As DNA, the CDR3 is TGCGCCAGCAGCCAAGGTTCGGGGTCTTACCAAGAGACCCAGTACTTC. Amino acids: CASSQGSGSYQETQYF.